This TCR beta chain was observed in a study of human T cells and chemical hapten exposure (dated by TCRdb to the early 2020s). For the wider study: For sensitization, 2% DPC in acetone was applied to a 2 cm by 2 cm area of upper inner arm skin. Some 29 alopecia patients gave blood for TCR sequencing at one to four time points (pre-sensitization, 2, 6 and 24 weeks). This study followed changes in the peripheral blood TCR repertoire in vivo during primary and secondary sensitization of alopecia patients to the hapten diphenylcyclopropenone (DPC). The patient cohort, mostly female, included alopecia areata with under or over 50% scalp involvement, alopecia totalis and alopecia universalis. Throughout the study period of about 22 weeks, patients also received therapeutic DPC doses to the scalp every week. Patch testing was done on the upper back using Finn chambers containing 0.01% DPC, and results were scored after 6 days according to International Contact Dermatitis Research Group standards. Libraries were combined into a pool for sequencing, and differences in TCR yield between samples came mainly from small differences in library volumes within the pool. Patient blood was sampled pre-sensitization (week 0) and at 2, 6 and about 24 weeks after DPC sensitization. General findings and caveats noted by the study authors: The number of PT1 expanded TCRs positively correlated with patch test score, significant at thresholds 8, 16 and 32 but not 4. DPC sensitization did not change how many TCRs were above 1 in 1000 frequency, and no evidence was found of alterations in global repertoire structure. Expanded TCRs formed significantly more large CDR3 similarity clusters than pre-sensitization or healthy control sets, consistent with antigen-driven responses. Because all patients had alopecia, a presumed autoimmune disease, the immune response of the patients might differ from that of healthy individuals. After repeated subsampling, the strength of the expansion versus patch-test correlation and the threshold at which it became significant changed.

The library was built by means of RACE. The sample was run on a NextSeq 500. Library preparation attached unique molecular identifiers to individual cDNA molecules for quantitative, reproducible TCR counting. For every blood RNA sample, sequencing covered both the TCR alpha and TCR beta chains. For the original study's pipeline: A median of about 87,000 TCRs per sample was observed, with a range of 23,224 to 690,600. V, J and CDR3 annotation of the TCR reads was performed with the Decombinator software suite. For the PS versus PT1 abundance plots, all samples were subsampled to the same number of TCRs (28,000). TCRs were defined as expanded if absent before sensitization and observed at least eight times at the 2-week time point. TCRdb itself trimmed the public reads at Q25 with fastp, ran MiXCR and retained productive beta chains. CDR3 protein sequences are deduplicated, and each keeps its most common genes and DNA. It is TCRdb's table, rather than the study itself, that gives the V and J calls and clone size. Across this sample there are about 380,000 distinct CDR3 sequences, with approximately 5.1% seen only once. Clones ranked in the top ten supply around 2.6% of the sample.

The intended sense of this specimen's time point label: pre-sensitization, week 0. What the treatment or condition label conveys for this sample: therapeutic diphenylcyclopropenone sensitization with weekly scalp DPC. Blood at each patch-test visit was drawn before the patch test was applied. Patients were eligible if aged 18 to 70, diagnosed with alopecia and judged suitable for DPC therapy, and pregnant patients were excluded. Total RNA was isolated from unfractionated whole blood collected in Tempus Blood RNA tubes. This clonotype was seen ten or more times. Its antigen has not been determined. No quality values exist for individual bases; no much larger clone is one base distant. The TCR sequence derives from a woman in her fifties or sixties with alopecia areata. Some clones in this sample may be carry-over from other donors' samples. The specimen comprised whole blood, sampled in connection with sensitization to the hapten diphenylcyclopropenone (DPC).

The sequence in DNA is TGTGCCAGCAGCTTGGACAGGGCCGATGAGCAGTTCTTC. Translated, it gives CASSLDRADEQFF. The chain couples TRBV5-5 to TRBJ2-1; the D segment could be TRBD1, given 6 matching bases. Trimming at the junction amounts to 0 bases on V and 8 bases on J, and the germline ends lie 9 bases apart. The CDR3, cysteine through phenylalanine, is 13 amino acids long. Solely the CDR3 DNA is kept, with 39 bases framed from the first base. CDR1 and CDR2, looked up from the germline V gene (reference sequence), are SGHKS and YYEKEE.